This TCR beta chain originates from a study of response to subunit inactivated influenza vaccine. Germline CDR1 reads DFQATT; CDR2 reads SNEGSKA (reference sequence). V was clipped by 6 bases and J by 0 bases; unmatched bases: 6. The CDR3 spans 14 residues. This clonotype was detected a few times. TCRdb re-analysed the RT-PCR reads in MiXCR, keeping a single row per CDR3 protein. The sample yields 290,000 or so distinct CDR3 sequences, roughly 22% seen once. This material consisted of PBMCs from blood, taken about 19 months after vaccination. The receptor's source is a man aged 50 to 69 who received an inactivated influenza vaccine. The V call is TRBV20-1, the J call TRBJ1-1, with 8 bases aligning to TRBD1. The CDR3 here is CSAADRGLNTEAFF. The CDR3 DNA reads TGCAGTGCCGCCGACAGGGGATTGAACACTGAAGCTTTCTTT.